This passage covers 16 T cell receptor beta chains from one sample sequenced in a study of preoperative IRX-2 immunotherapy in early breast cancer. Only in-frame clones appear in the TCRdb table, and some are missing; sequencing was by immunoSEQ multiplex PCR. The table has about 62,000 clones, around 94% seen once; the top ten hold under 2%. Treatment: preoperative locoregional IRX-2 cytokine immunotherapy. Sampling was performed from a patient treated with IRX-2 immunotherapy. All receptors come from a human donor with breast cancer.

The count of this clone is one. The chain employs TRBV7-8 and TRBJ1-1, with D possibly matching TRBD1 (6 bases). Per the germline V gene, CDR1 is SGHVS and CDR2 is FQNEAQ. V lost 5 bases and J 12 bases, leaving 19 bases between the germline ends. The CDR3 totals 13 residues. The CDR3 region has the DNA TGTGCCAGCAGCCCAACCCCAGGGGTCCGTCCTTTCTTT. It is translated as CASSPTPGVRPFF.

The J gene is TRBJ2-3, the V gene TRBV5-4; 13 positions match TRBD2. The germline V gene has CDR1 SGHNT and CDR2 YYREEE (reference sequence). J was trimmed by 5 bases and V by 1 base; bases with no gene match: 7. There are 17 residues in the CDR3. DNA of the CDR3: TGTGCCAGCAGCTTGCTCGGGACTAGCGGGGCGAGAGATACGCAGTATTTT. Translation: CASSLLGTSGARDTQYF.

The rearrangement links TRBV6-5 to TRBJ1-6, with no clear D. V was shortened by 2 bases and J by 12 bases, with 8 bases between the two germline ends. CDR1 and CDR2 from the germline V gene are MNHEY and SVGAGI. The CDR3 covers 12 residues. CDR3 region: CASSYRGEPLHF. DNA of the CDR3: TGTGCCAGCAGTTACAGAGGCGAACCCCTCCACTTT.

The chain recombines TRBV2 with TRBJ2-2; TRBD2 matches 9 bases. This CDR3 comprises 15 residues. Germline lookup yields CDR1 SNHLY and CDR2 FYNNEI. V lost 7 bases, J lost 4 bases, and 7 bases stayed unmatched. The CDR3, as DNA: TGTGCCAGCACATTAGCGGGAGTTGGCACCGGGGAGCTGTTTTTT. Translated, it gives CASTLAGVGTGELFF.

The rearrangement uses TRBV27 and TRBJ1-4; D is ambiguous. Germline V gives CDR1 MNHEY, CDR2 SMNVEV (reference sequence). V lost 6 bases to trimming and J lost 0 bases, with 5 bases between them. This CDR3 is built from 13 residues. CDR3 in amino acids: CASRLATNEKLFF. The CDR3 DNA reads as TGTGCCAGCAGACTTGCAACTAATGAAAAACTGTTTTTT.

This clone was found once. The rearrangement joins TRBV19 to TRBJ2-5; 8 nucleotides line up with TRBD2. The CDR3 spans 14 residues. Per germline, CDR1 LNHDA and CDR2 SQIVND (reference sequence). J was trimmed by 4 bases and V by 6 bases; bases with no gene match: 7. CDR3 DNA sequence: TGTGCCAGTAGCTCGGGAGGGGGGCTAGAGACCCAGTACTTC. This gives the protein CASSSGGGLETQYF.

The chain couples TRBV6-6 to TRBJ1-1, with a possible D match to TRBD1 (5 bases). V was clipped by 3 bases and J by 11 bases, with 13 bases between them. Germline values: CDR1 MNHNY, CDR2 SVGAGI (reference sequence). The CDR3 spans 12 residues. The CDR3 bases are TGTGCCAGCAGTTATCGGGGCTACTTGGCTTTCTTT. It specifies CASSYRGYLAFF.

The DNA for the CDR3 is TGTGCCAGCAGCCCGGGGGCTAGCGGTTACAATGAGCAGTTCTTC. Translated, it gives CASSPGASGYNEQFF. The chain uses TRBV7-2 and TRBJ2-1; TRBD2 is a possible D gene (7 bases). V lost 5 bases and J lost 4, with 15 bases in between. From germline, CDR1 is SGHTA and CDR2 FQGNSA. This CDR3 region has 15 residues.

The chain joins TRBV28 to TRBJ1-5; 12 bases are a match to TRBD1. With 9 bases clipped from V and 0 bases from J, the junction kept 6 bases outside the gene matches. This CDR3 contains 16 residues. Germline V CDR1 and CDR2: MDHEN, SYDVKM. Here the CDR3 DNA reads TGTGCCAGTGAGGGACAGGGGGCGGCTAGCAATCAGCCCCAGCATTTT. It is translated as CASEGQGAASNQPQHF. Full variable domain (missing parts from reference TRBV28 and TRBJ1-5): DVKVTQSSRYLVKRTGEKVFLECVQDMDHENMFWYRQDPGLGLRLIYFSYDVKMKEKGDIPEGYSVSREKKERFSLILESASTNQTSMYLCASEGQGAASNQPQHFGDGTRLSIL.

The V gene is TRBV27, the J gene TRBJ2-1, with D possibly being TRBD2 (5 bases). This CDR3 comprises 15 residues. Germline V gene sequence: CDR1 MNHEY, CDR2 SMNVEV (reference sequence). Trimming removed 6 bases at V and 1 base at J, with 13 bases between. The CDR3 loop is CASSHGGPSYNEQFF. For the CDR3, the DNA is TGTGCCAGCAGCCACGGAGGACCGTCCTACAATGAGCAGTTCTTC.

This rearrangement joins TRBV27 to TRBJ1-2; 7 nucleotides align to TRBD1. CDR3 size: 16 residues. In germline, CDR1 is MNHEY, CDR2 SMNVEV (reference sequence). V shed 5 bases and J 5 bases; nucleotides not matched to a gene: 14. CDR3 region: CASSPLPAQGLYGYTF. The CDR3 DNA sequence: TGTGCCAGCAGTCCACTTCCGGCACAGGGGCTGTATGGCTACACCTTC.

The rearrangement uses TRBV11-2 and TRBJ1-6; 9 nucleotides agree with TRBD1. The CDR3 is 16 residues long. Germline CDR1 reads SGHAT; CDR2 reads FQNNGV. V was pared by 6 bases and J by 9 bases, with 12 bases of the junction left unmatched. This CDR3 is CASRDLQGAVRSPLHF. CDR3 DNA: TGTGCCAGCAGAGATTTACAGGGGGCAGTTCGTTCACCCCTCCACTTT.

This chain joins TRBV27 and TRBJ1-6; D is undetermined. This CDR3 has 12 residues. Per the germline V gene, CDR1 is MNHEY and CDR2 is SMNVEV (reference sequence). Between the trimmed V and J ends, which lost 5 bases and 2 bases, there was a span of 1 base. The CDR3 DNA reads TGTGCCAGCAGTCCCTATAATTCACCCCTCCACTTT. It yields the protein CASSPYNSPLHF.

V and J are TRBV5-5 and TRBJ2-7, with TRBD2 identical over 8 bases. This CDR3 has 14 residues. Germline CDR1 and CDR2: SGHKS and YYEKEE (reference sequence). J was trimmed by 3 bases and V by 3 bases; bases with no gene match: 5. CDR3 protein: CASSSLAGGYEQYF. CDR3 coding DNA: TGTGCCAGCAGCTCATTGGCGGGAGGCTACGAGCAGTACTTC.

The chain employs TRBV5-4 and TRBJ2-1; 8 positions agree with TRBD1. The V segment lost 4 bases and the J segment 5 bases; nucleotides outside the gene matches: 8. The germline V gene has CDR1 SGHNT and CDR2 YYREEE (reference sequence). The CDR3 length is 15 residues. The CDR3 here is CASSPRNRGNNEQFF. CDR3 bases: TGTGCCAGCAGCCCAAGGAACAGGGGGAACAATGAGCAGTTCTTC. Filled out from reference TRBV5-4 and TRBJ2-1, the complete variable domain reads ETGVTQSPTHLIKTRGQQVTLRCSSQSGHNTVSWYQQALGQGPQFIFQYYREEENGRGNFPPRFSGLQFPNYSSELNVNALELDDSALYLCASSPRNRGNNEQFFGPGTRLTVL.

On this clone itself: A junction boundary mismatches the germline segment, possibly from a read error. CDR3 nucleotide sequence: TGTGCCAGCAGTGAGACCTTGGGGGTAGGGATTTTT. This translates into CASSETLGVGIF. The chain recombines TRBV2 with TRBJ1-4, with D possibly being TRBD1 (5 bases). CDR3 length: 12 amino acids. Germline V gene data show CDR1 as SNHLY and CDR2 as FYNNEI.